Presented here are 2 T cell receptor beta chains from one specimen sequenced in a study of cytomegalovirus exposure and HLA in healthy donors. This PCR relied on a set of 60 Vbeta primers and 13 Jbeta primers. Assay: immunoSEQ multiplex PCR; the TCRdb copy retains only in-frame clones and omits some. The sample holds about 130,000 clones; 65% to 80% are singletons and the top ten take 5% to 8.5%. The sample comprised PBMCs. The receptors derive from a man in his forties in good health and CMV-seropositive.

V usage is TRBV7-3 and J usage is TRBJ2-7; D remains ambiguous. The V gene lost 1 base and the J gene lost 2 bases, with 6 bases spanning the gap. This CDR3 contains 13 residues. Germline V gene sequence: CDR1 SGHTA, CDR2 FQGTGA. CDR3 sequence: CASSLSPAYEQYF. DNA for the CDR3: TGTGCCAGCAGCTTAAGCCCAGCCTACGAGCAGTACTTC.

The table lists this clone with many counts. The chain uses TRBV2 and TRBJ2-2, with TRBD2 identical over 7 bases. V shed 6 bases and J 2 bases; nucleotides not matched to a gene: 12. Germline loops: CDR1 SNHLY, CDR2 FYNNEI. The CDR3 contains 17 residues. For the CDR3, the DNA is TGTGCCAGCAGCCACGAACTAGCGAGACCCAACACCGGGGAGCTGTTTTTT. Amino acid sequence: CASSHELARPNTGELFF.